The clone carrying this T cell receptor (beta chain) has a handful of counts. The record originates from a study of blood T cell repertoires in COVID-19. On the study more broadly: Donors in the United States, Italy and Spain gave samples during acute or convalescent COVID-19.

The protocol was immunoSEQ multiplex PCR, while the TCRdb copy is restricted to in-frame clones and leaves out a portion. The sample holds roughly 120,000 clones, roughly 72% seen once. CDR3 length equals 16 residues. J was trimmed by 4 bases and V by 1 base; bases with no gene match: 7. Germline V CDR1 and CDR2: MGHRA, YSYEKL. Specimen: peripheral blood. The clonotype was recovered from a man older than 75 with COVID-19, enrolled during active disease. This chain uses TRBV4-1 with TRBJ2-1; 7 bases line up with TRBD2. The CDR3 reads CASSQGSSGAYNEQFF. The CDR3 DNA is TGCGCCAGCAGCCAAGGGTCCAGCGGGGCTTACAATGAGCAGTTCTTC.